This T cell receptor beta chain was identified during a study of blood T cell repertoires in COVID-19. Turning to the study itself: Samples of COVID-19 (acute and convalescent) were obtained from the United States, Italy and Spain. Sources were T cells, B-cell-depleted T cells, or PBMCs; the material itself was cDNA or gDNA.

In the authors' workflow: Amplified reference gene primers provided the basis for estimating nucleated cell counts. Clones were read by immunoSEQ multiplex PCR, and TCRdb kept only the in-frame ones, dropping some. Clone size and the V and J calls come from that table; the DNA yielded D and trimming. The sample includes about 230,000 clones, over 80% of them seen just once. Trimming cost V 7 bases and J 4 bases, with 13 bases left between them. The germline gives CDR1 SGHAT, CDR2 FQNNGV. This CDR3 comprises 13 residues. The sequence was obtained from a man aged 35-49 years with acute or convalescent COVID-19. V usage is TRBV11-2 and J usage is TRBJ1-2; D may be TRBD1 (6 bases). The sample comprised peripheral blood. The CDR3 sequence is CASTGQPFYGYTF. DNA for the CDR3: TGTGCCAGCACCGGACAGCCTTTCTATGGCTACACCTTC.